This T cell receptor (beta chain) was captured by sequencing in a study of identical twins. In TCRdb, the 5' RACE reads were re-called with MiXCR into one record per CDR3 protein. The table records about 530,000 distinct CDR3 sequences, around 20% of them present only once. Germline values: CDR1 SGHRS, CDR2 YFSETQ. The CDR3 extends over 15 amino acids. V was shortened by 0 bases and J by 0 bases, with 7 bases between the two germline ends. The sample was also linked to a second study, of yellow fever vaccine responses in identical twins.

This clonotype was sampled from a woman aged 18-29 years in good health. V and J are TRBV5-1 and TRBJ2-1; D is uncertain. The sample taken for sequencing was CD4+ T cells sorted from blood. The CDR3 spells CASSLELSSYNEQFF. CDR3 bases: TGCGCCAGCAGCTTGGAATTAAGCTCCTACAATGAGCAGTTCTTC.